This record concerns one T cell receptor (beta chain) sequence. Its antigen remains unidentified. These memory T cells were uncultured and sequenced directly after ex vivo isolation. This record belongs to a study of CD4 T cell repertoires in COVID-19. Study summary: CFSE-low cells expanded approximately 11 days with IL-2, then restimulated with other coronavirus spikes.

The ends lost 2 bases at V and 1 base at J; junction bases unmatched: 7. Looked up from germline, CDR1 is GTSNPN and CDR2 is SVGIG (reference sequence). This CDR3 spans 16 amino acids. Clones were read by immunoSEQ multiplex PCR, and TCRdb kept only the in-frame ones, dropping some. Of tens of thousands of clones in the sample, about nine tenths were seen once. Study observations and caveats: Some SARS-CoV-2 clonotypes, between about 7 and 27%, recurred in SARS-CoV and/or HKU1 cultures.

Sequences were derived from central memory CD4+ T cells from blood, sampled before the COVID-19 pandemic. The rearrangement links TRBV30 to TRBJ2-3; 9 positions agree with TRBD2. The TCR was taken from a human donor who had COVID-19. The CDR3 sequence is CAWSNSRTSGTDTQYF. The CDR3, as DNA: TGTGCCTGGAGTAATTCCCGGACTAGCGGCACAGATACGCAGTATTTT.